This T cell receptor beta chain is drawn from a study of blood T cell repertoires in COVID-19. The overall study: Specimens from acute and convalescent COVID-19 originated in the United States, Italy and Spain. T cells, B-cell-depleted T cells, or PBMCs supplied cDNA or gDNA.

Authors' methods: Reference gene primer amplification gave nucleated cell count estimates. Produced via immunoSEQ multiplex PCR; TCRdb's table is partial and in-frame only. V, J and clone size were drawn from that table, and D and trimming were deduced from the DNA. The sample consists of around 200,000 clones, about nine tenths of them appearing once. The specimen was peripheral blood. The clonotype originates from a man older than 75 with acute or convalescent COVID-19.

The CDR3 bases are TGTGCCAGCAGGAAAGCAGGGAACACTGAAGCTTTCTTT. It specifies CASRKAGNTEAFF. This sequence joins TRBV25-1 and TRBJ1-1; the D is unclear. Germline V lookup: CDR1 MGHDK, CDR2 SYGVNS. The CDR3 loop spans 13 amino acids. V gave up 6 bases and J gave up 1 base, with 9 bases separating them.